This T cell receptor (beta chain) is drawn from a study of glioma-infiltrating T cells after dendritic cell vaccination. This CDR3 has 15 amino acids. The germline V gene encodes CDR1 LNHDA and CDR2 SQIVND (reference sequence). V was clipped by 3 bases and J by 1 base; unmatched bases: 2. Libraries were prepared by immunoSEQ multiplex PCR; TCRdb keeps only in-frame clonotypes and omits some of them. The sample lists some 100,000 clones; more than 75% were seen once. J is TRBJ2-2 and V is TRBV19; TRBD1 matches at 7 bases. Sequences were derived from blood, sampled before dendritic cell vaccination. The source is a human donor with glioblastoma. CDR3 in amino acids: CASSMDRRNTGELFF. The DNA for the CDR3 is TGTGCCAGTAGTATGGACAGGAGGAACACCGGGGAGCTGTTTTTT.